Listed here are 30 T cell receptor beta chains from one sample, sequenced in a study of prognosis after radiotherapy for stage I lung cancer. From genomic DNA, TCR beta CDR3 was amplified by two-round multiplex PCR. Gene-specific primers for each TRBV and TRBJ gene drove first-round PCR. One entry per CDR3 protein, called by TCRdb with MiXCR from the multiplex PCR reads. The repertoire has some 27,000 distinct CDR3 sequences, 35% to 50% of them found once; the top ten carry about 32%. Sequencing was performed on PBMCs, taken before or after stereotactic body radiation therapy (not recorded which). All receptors come from a donor aged 50 or older with non-small cell lung cancer.

Remarks on this clonotype: At one boundary the junction diverges from the germline segment, which might be a read error. The chain has TRBV28 and TRBJ1-2; D is perhaps TRBD1 (5 bases). This CDR3 spans 15 amino acids. Germline CDR1 MDHEN, CDR2 SYDVKM. The CDR3 here is CASSSPTVASYVYTF. The CDR3 DNA is TGTGCCAGCAGTTCGCCGACAGTGGCAAGCTATGTCTACACCTTC.

Remarks on this clonotype: A far larger clone is one base from this, pointing to a likely read error. This chain joins TRBV6-1 and TRBJ2-3; either TRBD1 or TRBD2 may fit D (5 bases each). CDR1 and CDR2 (germline): MNHNS, SASEGT. V was cut by 5 bases and J by 5 bases, with 20 bases left in between. CDR3 length: 16 amino acids. For the CDR3, the DNA is TGTGCCAGCAGTTATCGCCCCCCGGGGCATGGAGATACGCAGTATTTT. Its translation is CASSYRPPGHGDTQYF.

Concerning this clonotype: Since a much larger clone is just one base distant, this may be a read error. This rearrangement joins TRBV7-2 to TRBJ1-4, with D possibly TRBD1 on 6 matching bases. In germline, CDR1 is SGHTA, CDR2 FQGNSA. The CDR3 extends over 15 amino acids. The V end was cut by 5 bases, the J end by 7 bases, with 17 bases between. CDR3 coding DNA: TGTGCCAGCAGCGCCAACGGGGGGCTCGGTGAAAAACTGTTTTTT. Its protein product is CASSANGGLGEKLFF.

The J gene is TRBJ1-5, the V gene TRBV4-2, with TRBD1 matching 9 bases. This CDR3 contains 17 residues. Germline trimming cut 5 bases from V and 3 bases from J; bases unmatched to any gene: 11. Germline V CDR1 and CDR2: LGHNA, YNFKEQ. CDR3 in amino acids: CASSSIPGQGDNQPQHF. In DNA form, the CDR3 reads TGTGCCAGCAGCTCAATTCCGGGACAGGGCGACAATCAGCCCCAGCATTTT.

This clonotype was detected ten times or more. The chain recombines TRBV5-1 with TRBJ2-3, with TRBD2 matching over 9 bases. The ends lost 5 bases at V and 0 bases at J; junction bases unmatched: 4. The CDR3 is 15 residues long. The germline gives CDR1 SGHRS, CDR2 YFSETQ. CDR3 DNA sequence: TGCGCCAGCAGTTTAGCGGGGGCTAGCACAGATACGCAGTATTTT. Translating it yields CASSLAGASTDTQYF.

V and J are TRBV18 and TRBJ2-1, with TRBD1 identical over 7 bases. The V gene's germline CDR1 is KGHSH and CDR2 LQKENI. Trimming cost V 1 base and J 9 bases; bases outside gene matches: 0. The CDR3 is 12 amino acids. The CDR3 region is CASSPRQGEQFF. CDR3 bases: TGTGCCAGCTCACCACGACAGGGTGAGCAGTTCTTC.

This clonotype has only one observation. The chain recombines TRBV19 with TRBJ1-1; a weak D match, TRBD1 (5 bases). This CDR3 comprises 16 residues. Trimming shortened V by 3 bases and J by 3 bases, and 17 bases separated the two germline ends. Germline CDR1 and CDR2: LNHDA and SQIVND (reference sequence). CDR3 amino acids: CASSIGVGRVHTEAFF. As DNA, the CDR3 is TGTGCCAGTAGTATTGGAGTGGGCAGGGTTCACACTGAAGCTTTCTTT.

In its sample, this clonotype was seen many times. The V and J genes are TRBV14 and TRBJ2-3, with D unresolved. Germline V CDR1 and CDR2: SGHDN, FVKESK. The CDR3 runs to 12 residues. Trimming took 3 bases from V and 10 from J, leaving 11 bases between them. CDR3 nucleotides: TGTGCCAGCAGCCAGAACCGTAATGCGCAGTATTTT. It specifies CASSQNRNAQYF.

This clonotype was seen only once. The rearrangement uses TRBV24-1 and TRBJ1-2; D possibly corresponds to TRBD1 (5 bases). The germline CDR1 and CDR2 sequences are KGHDR and SFDVKD. The CDR3 runs 15 residues. V lost 4 bases, J lost 1 base, and 12 bases lay in between. This chain's CDR3 is CATSDRDGNNYGYTF. For the CDR3, the DNA is TGTGCCACCAGTGACCGGGACGGAAATAACTATGGCTACACCTTC.

Details on this clonotype: A read error is likely here: a far larger clone is one base away. V gene TRBV7-8 combines with J gene TRBJ2-6; no firm D call. The CDR3 is 15 amino acids. Germline-derived CDR1 and CDR2 are SGHVS and FQNEAQ. Trimming removed 6 bases from V and 5 bases from J, with 14 bases in between. In DNA, the CDR3 is TGTGCCAGCAGTCCATCCTGGTATTGGGCCAACGTCCTGACTTTC. Encoded protein: CASSPSWYWANVLTF.

The gene calls are TRBV6-2 or TRBV6-3 and TRBJ1-2; 10 nucleotides align to TRBD1. The V and J ends lost 10 bases and 4 bases, in that order; junction bases with no gene match: 21. Germline CDR1 and CDR2: MNHEY and SVGEGT. The CDR3 consists of 18 residues. The CDR3 coding sequence is TGTGCCATCACCACCCGAGGGGCGACAGGGGGCTTCCCCTATGGCTACACCTTC. The encoded protein is CAITTRGATGGFPYGYTF.

The chain couples TRBV6-1 to TRBJ2-5; D not certain. The CDR3 covers 18 residues. Trimming stripped 5 bases from V and 4 bases from J, with 26 bases between. Germline CDR1 reads MNHNS; CDR2 reads SASEGT. The CDR3, as DNA: TGTGCCAGCAGTCCTGGGTTGGAGTTGCGGCGTCGTGGAGAGACCCAGTACTTC. It codes for CASSPGLELRRRGETQYF.

This chain connects TRBV11-2 to TRBJ2-7, with 7 bases that match TRBD1. With 5 bases clipped from V and 5 bases from J, the junction kept 12 bases outside the gene matches. This CDR3 contains 15 residues. Per the germline V gene, CDR1 is SGHAT and CDR2 is FQNNGV. CDR3 sequence: CASSDELRGHHEQYF. The CDR3 DNA sequence: TGTGCCAGCAGCGACGAATTAAGGGGGCATCACGAGCAGTACTTC. Complete variable domain (other parts from reference TRBV11-2 and TRBJ2-7): EAGVAQSPRYKIIEKRQSVAFWCNPISGHATLYWYQQILGQGPKLLIQFQNNGVVDDSQLPKDRFSAERLKGVDSTLKIQPAKLEDSAVYLCASSDELRGHHEQYFGPGTRLTVT.

This clonotype was picked up many times. This chain uses TRBV4-1 with TRBJ2-7; TRBD2 matches 9 bases. Germline V gives CDR1 MGHRA, CDR2 YSYEKL. J gave up 0 bases and V 0 bases, and 6 bases lay outside the gene matches. CDR3 length equals 17 residues. CDR3 in DNA: TGCGCCAGCAGCCAAGACGGAGTAGCGGGGGCCTCCTACGAGCAGTACTTC. This gives the protein CASSQDGVAGASYEQYF.

This clonotype was counted ten times or more. At one end the junction does not follow the germline gene, possibly because of a read error. CDR3 region: CASSSGLAGVWHF. The CDR3 DNA reads TGTGCCAGCAGCTCAGGACTAGCGGGAGTTTGGCATTTT. The rearrangement uses TRBV7-9 and TRBJ2-3, with 13 bases matching TRBD2. Germline V CDR1 and CDR2: SEHNR, FQNEAQ (reference sequence). The CDR3 length is 13 residues.

The sample holds a few counts of this clonotype. This chain connects TRBV29-1 to TRBJ1-1; D is undetermined. CDR3 length: 12 amino acids. CDR1 and CDR2 (germline): SQVTM, ANQGSEA. Trimming left V 7 bases short and J 5 bases short, with 14 bases between. CDR3: CSGNEGTTEAFF. CDR3 in DNA: TGCAGCGGAAATGAGGGAACTACTGAAGCTTTCTTT.

The J gene is TRBJ1-3, the V gene TRBV6-2 or TRBV6-3; the D is unclear. The CDR3 spans 15 residues. Germline CDR1 MNHEY, CDR2 SVGEGT. V lost 4 bases to trimming and J lost 3 bases, with 13 bases between them. The DNA of the CDR3 is TGTGCCAGCAGTTCGGAAGGATTGAATGGAAACACCATATATTTT. Its protein is CASSSEGLNGNTIYF.

This clonotype was counted ten times or more. The rearrangement joins TRBV28 to TRBJ2-1; D is possibly TRBD2 (5 bases). The CDR3 runs to 12 residues. CDR1 is MDHEN and CDR2 is SYDVKM in the germline V gene. The V end lost 7 bases, the J end lost 4 bases, and 8 bases lay between the germline ends. CDR3 nucleotide sequence: TGTGCCAGCACCGGGAATTACAATGAGCAGTTCTTC. The encoded protein is CASTGNYNEQFF.

This clonotype was seen many times. V usage is TRBV5-5 and J usage is TRBJ2-3; 10 bases map to TRBD1. This CDR3 has 14 residues. After removal of 4 bases from V and 4 bases from J, the junction contained 3 bases not matched to a gene. Germline V gene sequence: CDR1 SGHKS, CDR2 YYEKEE (reference sequence). The CDR3 DNA follows: TGTGCCAGCAGCCCGACAGGGGGCGCAGATACGCAGTATTTT. Amino acid sequence: CASSPTGGADTQYF.

This clonotype appeared many times. V is TRBV5-1 and J is TRBJ1-2; D remains unclear. The CDR3 has 12 residues. From germline, CDR1 is SGHRS and CDR2 YFSETQ. V was trimmed by 4 bases and J by 5 bases, leaving 9 bases between them. CDR3 loop: CASSGLTYGYTF. As DNA, the CDR3 is TGCGCCAGCAGCGGGTTAACATATGGCTACACCTTC.

Concerning this clonotype itself: A far bigger clonotype differs at one base, so this is likely a read error. V and J are TRBV6-9 and TRBJ2-1, with 13 bases identical to TRBD2. The CDR3 consists of 16 residues. Germline V lookup: CDR1 MNHGY, CDR2 SVAAGI. DNA for the CDR3: TGTGCCATCAGTTACCAACTAGCGGGGGGGCCGGGTGAGCAGTTCTTC. Residues: CAISYQLAGGPGEQFF.

This chain joins TRBV5-1 and TRBJ2-7; D uncertain. Germline values: CDR1 SGHRS, CDR2 YFSETQ. The V end lost 0 bases, the J end lost 9 bases, and 19 bases lay between the germline ends. The CDR3 contains 15 residues. CDR3 sequence reads: CASSLERTAQDGQYF. The CDR3 coding sequence is TGCGCCAGCAGCTTGGAAAGGACGGCCCAGGATGGGCAGTACTTC.

This clonotype was observed at least ten times. One junction end does not reproduce the germline sequence, and a read error may be involved. The V gene is TRBV6-6, the J gene TRBJ2-1; the match to TRBD2 covers 9 bases. This CDR3 comprises 17 residues. Germline lookup yields CDR1 MNHNY and CDR2 SVGAGI (reference sequence). The CDR3 loop reads CASSYSTREGSHNEQFF. Written as DNA, the CDR3 is TGTGCCAGCAGTTACTCGACGCGGGAGGGCTCCCACAATGAGCAGTTCTTC.

CDR3 sequence (DNA): TGTGCCAGCAGCCCCGGAGGAGGGTCCGAGCAGTACTTC. As protein: CASSPGGGSEQYF. The rearrangement uses TRBV6-1 and TRBJ2-7; D is perhaps TRBD2 (6 bases). V was trimmed by 6 bases and J by 6 bases, leaving 15 bases between them. The CDR3 loop spans 13 amino acids. Germline CDR1 reads MNHNS; CDR2 reads SASEGT.

This clonotype was detected once. At one end the junction does not follow the germline gene, possibly because of a read error. The V and J genes are TRBV4-3 and TRBJ2-3; the match to TRBD1 covers 7 bases. Looked up from germline, CDR1 is LGHNA and CDR2 is YSLEER. This CDR3 spans 13 amino acids. The chain's CDR3 is CASSNPGTDTQYF. The CDR3 DNA is TGCGCCAGCAGCAACCCAGGGACAGATACGCAGTACTTT.

This chain links TRBV5-1 with TRBJ2-7; 9 bases align to TRBD1. The V gene end was trimmed by 4 bases and the J gene end by 5 bases; junction bases not matched to a gene: 4. Germline V gene sequence: CDR1 SGHRS, CDR2 YFSETQ. This CDR3 has 13 residues. The CDR3 DNA follows: TGCGCCAGCAGCAGACGGACAGGGGACGAGCAGTACTTC. This gives the protein CASSRRTGDEQYF.

About this clonotype: The final CDR3 position lacks the conserved phenylalanine or tryptophan, pointing to a likely read error. It is unclear where the CDR3 begins or ends on the DNA, so no DNA is shown, and the CDR3 is as TCRdb lists it. V and J are TRBV6-1 and TRBJ1-6; the DNA was not compared with TRBD1, the D call given in the table. Germline V lookup: CDR1 MNHNS, CDR2 SASEGT. The CDR3 has 15 residues if both end residues are counted. Here the CDR3 reads CASSALGTLNSPLQL.

This clonotype was observed at least ten times. V is TRBV18 and J is TRBJ1-1; the match to TRBD1 covers 8 bases. Germline V CDR1 and CDR2: KGHSH, LQKENI. J gave up 4 bases and V 4 bases, and 11 bases lay outside the gene matches. There are 16 residues in the CDR3. CDR3 in amino acids: CASSQGTGGTITEAFF. CDR3 DNA: TGTGCCAGCTCACAAGGGACAGGTGGTACTATCACTGAAGCTTTCTTT.

This clonotype was recorded at least ten times. The junction and the germline gene differ at one end; a read error may be behind it. V and J are TRBV5-4 and TRBJ2-1; D could derive from TRBD1 or TRBD2 (6 bases each). Germline V lookup: CDR1 SGHNT, CDR2 YYREEE (reference sequence). CDR3 size: 17 residues. The CDR3 loop is CASGFGRTAAGLNEQFF. The CDR3 bases are TGTGCCAGCGGCTTCGGTAGGACAGCGGCGGGACTTAATGAGCAGTTCTTC.

The sample holds many counts of this clonotype. V and J are TRBV7-8 and TRBJ1-2, with D maybe TRBD1 (6 bases). Germline V gives CDR1 SGHVS, CDR2 FQNEAQ. The V gene lost 0 bases and the J gene lost 5 bases, with 13 bases spanning the gap. This CDR3 region has 15 residues. CDR3 coding DNA: TGTGCCAGCAGCTTAGCGAGGGGGGGCGGATATGGCTACACCTTC. It specifies CASSLARGGGYGYTF.